Sequencing of this TCR beta chain was carried out in a study of T cells in women clearing cervical HPV infection. Study details: For cases, blood was sampled a median about 150 days after lesion detection, interquartile range roughly 80 to 220 days.

Trimming took 6 bases from V and 4 from J; bases not matched to a gene: 7. The CDR3 runs 15 residues. CDR1 is LNHDA, CDR2 SQIVND, per germline (reference sequence). As for this clone: The observed sequence ends 3 residues before the CDR3 terminus, with the missing tail filled in from the germline J gene.

immunoSEQ multiplex PCR used an average of around 1,100 ng genomic DNA. The assay was immunoSEQ multiplex PCR, and TCRdb's table has in-frame clones only and misses some. This listing includes about 19,000 clones. The chain joins TRBV19 to TRBJ2-2; 8 bases align to TRBD2. The TCR was taken from a woman aged 18 to 69 with a cervical HPV16 infection that either progressed to CIN3+ or cleared (not recorded which). Sequenced: blood buffy coat. CDR3 DNA (partial): TGTGCCAGTAGCCTCCGGGCGGGGGGCACCGGGGAG. This encodes CASSLRAGGTGE. The entire CDR3 protein reads CASSLRAGGTGELFF.